In its sample, the clone carrying this T cell receptor beta chain was seen a few times. Its matching antigen is unknown. These data are taken from a study of cytomegalovirus exposure and HLA in healthy donors. PCR primers comprised 60 Vbeta and 13 Jbeta primers. Profiled with immunoSEQ multiplex PCR; TCRdb holds only in-frame clones, not every one. The data show around 150,000 clones, 79% seen once. Findings of the study overall: A highly shared variant cluster was judged a likely technical artifact. In a later analysis, specific HLA alleles were associated with over 15,000 TCR beta sequences at a 0.05 false discovery rate.

This CDR3 spans 14 amino acids. The V gene end was trimmed by 8 bases and the J gene end by 3 bases; junction bases not matched to a gene: 6. Germline CDR1 is SNHLY and CDR2 is FYNNEI. This sequence originates from a man between 40 and 49 years old in good health and CMV-seronegative. Sequencing used PBMCs. The J gene is TRBJ1-1, the V gene TRBV2; 10 bases align to TRBD1. Written as DNA, the CDR3 is TGTGCCAGCCTCCTGGACAGGGGGGACACTGAAGCTTTCTTT. Translating it yields CASLLDRGDTEAFF.